Listed below are T cell receptor beta chains from one sample, sequenced in a study of blood T cells in healthy people across ages. TCRdb independently ran MiXCR on the 5' RACE reads; one entry per CDR3 protein. This repertoire shows about 1,500,000 distinct CDR3 sequences, about 28% found once; its top ten account for 6.5% to 8.5%. The material sequenced was blood. These receptors came from a woman between 25 and 40 years old in good health. CDR3s include the opening cysteine and the closing phenylalanine or tryptophan. A D gene is named only where the DNA matches it firmly. Some rows mark clone size as missing; the rest say once, few, many or name a class of expanded clone.

clone_size	v_call	d_call	j_call	cdr3_nt	cdr3_aa
few	TRBV5-1	NA	TRBJ2-1	TGCGCCAGCAGCCTCGCCTTGGGTGACCCCAATGAGCAGTTCTTC	CASSLALGDPNEQFF
NA	TRBV6-5	TRBD1	TRBJ1-1	TGTGCCAGCAGCCGCAACAGGGGCTACACTGAAGCTTTCTTT	CASSRNRGYTEAFF
few	TRBV7-9	NA	TRBJ2-7	TGTGCCAGCAGCTCGGACAGTCTATACGAGCAGTACTTC	CASSSDSLYEQYF
NA	TRBV6-6	TRBD1	TRBJ2-3	TGTGCCAGCACTCGGGACAGTTGGCAAGATACGCAGTATTTT	CASTRDSWQDTQYF
many	TRBV4-1	NA	TRBJ2-1	TGCGCCAGCAGCCAAGAAACTGGTTACAATGAGCAGTTCTTC	CASSQETGYNEQFF
NA	TRBV7-9	TRBD2	TRBJ2-5	TGTGCCAGCAGCACCAGGACTAGCGGGGGGGGGATCCAAGAGACCCAGTACTTC	CASSTRTSGGGIQETQYF
NA	TRBV29-1	NA	TRBJ2-7	TGCAGCCCTGGCAGGGCACTCCTATACGAGCAGTACTTC	CSPGRALLYEQYF
few	TRBV28	NA	TRBJ1-2	TGTGCCAGCAGGGACGGTGGCTACACCTTC	CASRDGGYTF
few	TRBV6-5	NA	TRBJ2-1	TGTGCCAGCATCGACCGGGCAGGGGCGGGGAATGAGCAGTTCTTC	CASIDRAGAGNEQFF
NA	TRBV28	NA	TRBJ2-7	TGTGCCAGCAGTTTACTTGCCAGCCTCCCCGTTGGCGAGCAGTACTTC	CASSLLASLPVGEQYF
NA	TRBV6-5	TRBD1	TRBJ2-6	TGTGCCAGCAGTTATGAGGGGGCTGGGACCAACGTCCTGACTTTC	CASSYEGAGTNVLTF
NA	TRBV29-1	NA	TRBJ1-5	TGCAGCGTAGGACAGAACAATCAGCCCCAGCATTTT	CSVGQNNQPQHF
NA	TRBV5-1	NA	TRBJ1-5	TGCGCCAGCAGCTATTCCGGGGAGCCCCAGCATTTT	CASSYSGEPQHF
few	TRBV28	NA	TRBJ2-5	TGTGCCAGCAGTTTCTTAGGCGGAACGCAAGAGACCCAGTACTTC	CASSFLGGTQETQYF
few	TRBV4-3	NA	TRBJ1-5	TGCGCCAGCAGCCAGGACCACAGCGGCAATCAGCCCCAGCATTTT	CASSQDHSGNQPQHF